Shown below are 25 T cell receptor beta chains from a single sample sequenced in a study of radiation and T cells in renal cell carcinoma. Some clones are missing from TCRdb's copy, which holds only in-frame ones; the method was immunoSEQ multiplex PCR. In the table there are some 120,000 clones, around 80% of which are singletons. The time point here: blood 2 weeks post-SBRT. Treatment noted: 15 Gy SBRT to primary tumor, nephrectomy 4 weeks later. Sequenced here: blood, sampled from a patient whose treatment included radiotherapy and nephrectomy. These receptors were taken from a man between 45 and 60 years old with renal cell carcinoma.

V gene TRBV4-1 combines with J gene TRBJ1-2, with D hard to call. The germline gives CDR1 MGHRA, CDR2 YSYEKL. There are 13 residues in the CDR3. V gave up 0 bases and J gave up 1 base, with 3 bases separating them. CDR3 coding DNA: TGCGCCAGCAGCCAAGATCATAACTATGGCTACACCTTC. It yields the protein CASSQDHNYGYTF.

V gene TRBV25-1 combines with J gene TRBJ2-7; possible D gene TRBD2, 7 bases. V was pared by 6 bases and J by 4 bases, with 10 bases between. The length of the CDR3 is 12 residues. Germline V gene data show CDR1 as MGHDK and CDR2 as SYGVNS. The chain's CDR3 is CASRGGGYEQYF. CDR3 DNA sequence: TGTGCCAGCAGAGGGGGGGGTTACGAGCAGTACTTC.

The V call is TRBV7-2, the J call TRBJ1-2; the D gene is possibly TRBD1 (5 bases). CDR3 length: 13 residues. Trimming took 3 bases from V and 7 from J, leaving 12 bases between them. CDR1 is SGHTA, CDR2 FQGNSA, per germline. The CDR3 DNA reads as TGTGCCAGCAGCTTTGGGGCAGGGAGTGGCTACACCTTC. Encoded protein: CASSFGAGSGYTF.

This clone has only one observation. The chain couples TRBV19 to TRBJ2-7; 8 bases are a match to TRBD1. Per germline, CDR1 LNHDA and CDR2 SQIVND (reference sequence). Trimming at V came to 5 bases and at J to 6 bases, leaving 12 bases not matched to a gene. The CDR3 has 15 residues. The CDR3 DNA reads as TGTGCCAGTAGTCCAAGGACAGGGAGAGGGGGCGAGCAGTACTTC. Protein: CASSPRTGRGGEQYF. Using reference TRBV19 and TRBJ2-7 for the parts outside the CDR3, the full variable domain is DGGITQSPKYLFRKEGQNVTLSCEQNLNHDAMYWYRQDPGQGLRLIYYSQIVNDFQKGDIAEGYSVSREKKESFPLTVTSAQKNPTAFYLCASSPRTGRGGEQYFGPGTRLTVT.

This CDR3 reads CASSLTGAGGELFF. The CDR3 region has the DNA TGTGCCAGCAGTCTTACAGGGGCGGGCGGGGAGCTGTTTTTT. The rearrangement joins TRBV6-1 to TRBJ2-2; 7 bases fit TRBD1. Germline V gene lookup returns CDR1 MNHNS and CDR2 SASEGT. The V gene end was trimmed by 5 bases and the J gene end by 7 bases; junction bases not matched to a gene: 7. This CDR3 region has 14 residues.

This clone has a count of ten or more. The J gene is TRBJ2-7, the V gene TRBV9; either TRBD1 or TRBD2 may fit D (6 bases each). The CDR3 is made up of 15 amino acids. Per germline, CDR1 SGDLS and CDR2 YYNGEE. Trimming removed 0 bases from V and 2 bases from J, with 12 bases in between. The CDR3 spells CASSVESGGTYEQYF. In DNA form, the CDR3 reads TGTGCCAGCAGCGTAGAATCCGGGGGCACCTACGAGCAGTACTTC.

The chain links TRBV5-1 to TRBJ2-5; possibly TRBD2 for D (6 bases). V shed 0 bases and J shed 0 bases, with 15 bases lying between them. Germline lookup yields CDR1 SGHRS and CDR2 YFSETQ. The CDR3 loop spans 17 amino acids. This chain's CDR3 is CASSLGEADEYQETQYF. The DNA of the CDR3 is TGCGCCAGCAGCTTGGGGGAGGCAGACGAGTACCAAGAGACCCAGTACTTC.

CDR3 residues: CASTLGQGSTGELFF. The CDR3 nucleotides are TGTGCCAGCACTCTGGGACAGGGGAGCACCGGGGAGCTGTTTTTT. The V and J genes are TRBV2 and TRBJ2-2; 10 nucleotides align to TRBD1. Germline lookup yields CDR1 SNHLY and CDR2 FYNNEI. The V segment lost 7 bases and the J segment 4 bases; nucleotides outside the gene matches: 6. CDR3 length: 15 residues.

The chain recombines TRBV29-1 with TRBJ2-4; D gene unclear. V was cut by 4 bases and J by 8 bases, with 9 bases left in between. Germline loops: CDR1 SQVTM, CDR2 ANQGSEA. CDR3 length: 11 amino acids. The DNA for the CDR3 is TGCAGCGTTGGAAGTATGGACATTCAGTACTTC. It is translated as CSVGSMDIQYF.

The J gene is TRBJ2-3, the V gene TRBV5-1; D might be TRBD2 (6 bases). The CDR3 is 16 amino acids. The V gene's germline CDR1 is SGHRS and CDR2 YFSETQ. V lost 1 base to trimming and J lost 0 bases, with 12 bases between them. CDR3 region: CASSLTGGTSTDTQYF. The CDR3 coding sequence is TGCGCCAGCAGCTTGACCGGTGGGACTAGCACAGATACGCAGTATTTT.

The genes are TRBV20-1 and TRBJ2-4; D may correspond to TRBD1 or TRBD2 (5 bases each). V lost 1 base and J lost 9, with 7 bases in between. This CDR3 region has 11 residues. In germline, CDR1 is DFQATT, CDR2 SNEGSKA (reference sequence). As DNA, the CDR3 is TGCAGTGCTAGAGGGGGGAGCATTCAGTACTTC. It is translated as CSARGGSIQYF.

This chain uses TRBV11-3 with TRBJ2-1; 11 nucleotides line up with TRBD2. Germline CDR1 reads SGHNT; CDR2 reads YENEEA. V lost 4 bases and J lost 7; bases outside the gene matches: 6. This CDR3 comprises 15 residues. The CDR3 DNA sequence: TGTGCCAGCAGCTCAACCGGGACTAGCGGTAATGAGCAGTTCTTC. Protein product: CASSSTGTSGNEQFF.

The chain carries TRBV5-4 and TRBJ2-3; 9 bases agree with TRBD1. Per the germline V gene, CDR1 is SGHNT and CDR2 is YYREEE (reference sequence). V dropped 6 bases and J dropped 4; count of bases not matched to a gene: 9. The length of the CDR3 is 15 residues. The CDR3 coding sequence is TGTGCCAGCAACCCCCGGACAGGGGTGGCAGATACGCAGTATTTT. Translating it yields CASNPRTGVADTQYF.

The rearrangement joins TRBV6-5 to TRBJ2-2; perhaps TRBD2 as D (6 bases). Trimming removed 4 bases at V and 1 base at J, with 10 bases between. Per the germline V gene, CDR1 is MNHEY and CDR2 is SVGAGI. CDR3 length: 15 residues. The CDR3 here is CASSLGGQNTGELFF. The DNA for the CDR3 is TGTGCCAGCAGTTTGGGAGGCCAGAACACCGGGGAGCTGTTTTTT.

V is TRBV10-3 and J is TRBJ1-5, with a weak D call TRBD1 (5 bases). The CDR3 is made up of 13 amino acids. Germline assignment: CDR1 ENHRY and CDR2 SYGVKD. Trimming shortened V by 11 bases and J by 2 bases, and 13 bases separated the two germline ends. This CDR3 is CAVGGMGNQPQHF. In nucleotides, the CDR3 is TGTGCCGTCGGGGGGATGGGCAATCAGCCCCAGCATTTT.

The gene calls are TRBV19 and TRBJ1-5; TRBD1 might be the D (5 bases). CDR1 LNHDA and CDR2 SQIVND come from the germline V gene (reference sequence). Trimming pared 1 base from V and 3 bases from J, leaving 7 bases between. The CDR3 runs 14 residues. The DNA of the CDR3 is TGTGCCAGTAGTATAGGAGGGACCAATCAGCCCCAGCATTTT. This sequence encodes CASSIGGTNQPQHF.

V gene TRBV6-5 combines with J gene TRBJ2-7, with D maybe TRBD1 (6 bases). V dropped 6 bases and J dropped 0 bases, with 15 bases sitting between them. The CDR3 extends over 15 amino acids. Per the germline V gene, CDR1 is MNHEY and CDR2 is SVGAGI. As DNA, the CDR3 is TGTGCCAGCAGCTACGGACAGACCTACTCCTACGAGCAGTACTTC. As protein: CASSYGQTYSYEQYF.

This chain links TRBV10-3 with TRBJ1-2; TRBD1 aligns across 8 bases. The CDR3 runs 14 residues. The ends lost 2 bases at V and 4 bases at J; junction bases unmatched: 3. Germline CDR1 ENHRY, CDR2 SYGVKD. The chain's CDR3 is CAISEDRGGYGYTF. CDR3 coding DNA: TGTGCCATCAGTGAGGACAGGGGTGGCTATGGCTACACCTTC.

The chain couples TRBV6-1 to TRBJ1-2, with D tentatively TRBD1 (5 bases). The germline CDR1 and CDR2 sequences are MNHNS and SASEGT. The CDR3 loop spans 13 amino acids. Trimming stripped 3 bases from V and 4 bases from J, with 9 bases between. The CDR3 loop reads CASSEGVFYGYTF. CDR3 in DNA: TGTGCCAGCAGTGAGGGGGTCTTCTATGGCTACACCTTC.

The chain links TRBV5-1 to TRBJ2-3; D ambiguous. The CDR3 consists of 15 residues. V was clipped by 3 bases and J by 2 bases, with 13 bases between them. Germline CDR1 and CDR2: SGHRS and YFSETQ. CDR3: CASSSLGYTTDTQYF. CDR3 DNA sequence: TGCGCCAGCAGCTCGCTGGGGTATACCACAGATACGCAGTATTTT.

The chain joins TRBV18 to TRBJ2-7; D may be TRBD2 (5 bases). Trimming pared 2 bases from V and 6 bases from J, leaving 17 bases between. CDR1 is KGHSH, CDR2 LQKENI, per germline. This CDR3 spans 15 amino acids. CDR3 sequence: CASSPTGSDGVEQYF. Written as DNA, the CDR3 is TGTGCCAGCTCACCAACTGGCAGTGACGGGGTCGAGCAGTACTTC.

V usage is TRBV9 and J usage is TRBJ2-1; D possibly corresponds to TRBD2 (6 bases). This CDR3 comprises 15 residues. Germline V CDR1 and CDR2: SGDLS, YYNGEE. V lost 0 bases to trimming and J lost 6 bases, with 13 bases between them. This CDR3 is CASSVVAGRGNEQFF. CDR3 in DNA: TGTGCCAGCAGCGTAGTGGCGGGACGAGGCAATGAGCAGTTCTTC.

This chain joins TRBV5-4 and TRBJ1-2, with TRBD1 identical over 9 bases. The trim removed 4 bases at V and 5 bases at J, leaving 6 bases unmatched. The CDR3 consists of 14 residues. Per germline, CDR1 SGHNT and CDR2 YYREEE (reference sequence). The CDR3 DNA follows: TGTGCCAGCAGCACGGGACAGGGATGGTATGGCTACACCTTC. Residues: CASSTGQGWYGYTF.

The V gene is TRBV2, the J gene TRBJ2-1; 12 bases map to TRBD2. Losses at the gene ends were 4 bases for V and 6 bases for J; bases not matched to a gene: 7. CDR3 length: 16 amino acids. The germline gives CDR1 SNHLY, CDR2 FYNNEI. In DNA form, the CDR3 reads TGTGCCAGCAGTGCGCAGCTAGCGGGGGGGACCAATGAGCAGTTCTTC. Translated: CASSAQLAGGTNEQFF. Drawing the rest from reference TRBV2 and TRBJ2-1, the complete variable domain is EPEVTQTPSHQVTQMGQEVILRCVPISNHLYFYWYRQILGQKVEFLVSFYNNEISEKSEIFDDQFSVERPDGSNFTLKIRSTKLEDSAMYFCASSAQLAGGTNEQFFGPGTRLTVL.

The J gene is TRBJ2-7, the V gene TRBV2, with D tentatively TRBD1 or TRBD2 (6 bases each). CDR1 and CDR2 (germline): SNHLY, FYNNEI. The V and J ends lost 4 bases and 6 bases respectively, with 16 bases between them. CDR3 length: 14 residues. The chain's CDR3 is CASSAGGRGFEQYF. CDR3 DNA sequence: TGTGCCAGCAGTGCTGGGGGGCGGGGATTCGAGCAGTACTTC.